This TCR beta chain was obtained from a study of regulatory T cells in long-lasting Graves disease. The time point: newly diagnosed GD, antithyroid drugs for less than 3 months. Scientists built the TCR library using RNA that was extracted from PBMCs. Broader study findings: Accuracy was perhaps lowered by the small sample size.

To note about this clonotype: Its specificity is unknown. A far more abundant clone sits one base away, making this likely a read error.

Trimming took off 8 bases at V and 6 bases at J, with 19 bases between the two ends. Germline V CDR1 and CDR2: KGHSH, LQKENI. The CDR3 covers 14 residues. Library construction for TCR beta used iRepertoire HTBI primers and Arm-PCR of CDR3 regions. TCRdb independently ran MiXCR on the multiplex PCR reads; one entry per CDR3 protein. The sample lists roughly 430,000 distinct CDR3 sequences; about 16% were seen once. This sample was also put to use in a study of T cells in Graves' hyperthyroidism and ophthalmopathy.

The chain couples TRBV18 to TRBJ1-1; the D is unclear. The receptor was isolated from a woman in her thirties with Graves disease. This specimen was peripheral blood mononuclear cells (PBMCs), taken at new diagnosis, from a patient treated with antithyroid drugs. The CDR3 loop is CASGPDHNDAEAFF. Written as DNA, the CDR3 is TGTGCCAGCGGCCCCGACCACAACGACGCTGAAGCTTTCTTT.